A selection of T cell receptor beta chains follows, all from one sample in a study of Ad26.COV2.S vaccination and SARS-CoV-2 variants. The assay was immunoSEQ multiplex PCR, and TCRdb's table has in-frame clones only and misses some. The sample contains roughly 420,000 clones, around nine tenths of which appear only once. Source: peripheral blood, taken in a trial of Ad26.COV2.S vaccine versus placebo. The receptor source for this set is a person between 18 and 65 years old who received the Ad26.COV2.S COVID-19 vaccine or a placebo. The CDR3 runs from the conserved cysteine through the conserved F or W. A D gene is named only where the DNA matches it firmly. A row's size may be missing; if present it is once, few, many or a size class.

cdr3_nt	cdr3_aa	clone_size	v_call	j_call	d_call
TGTGCCAGCAGTTTAGGAGCGGGGGCCGCGGATACGCAGTATTTT	CASSLGAGAADTQYF	NA	TRBV27	TRBJ2-3	TRBD2
TGTGCCAGTCGAGGGACACCCACAGATACGCAGTATTTT	CASRGTPTDTQYF	once	TRBV19	TRBJ2-3	NA
TGTGCCAGCAGCTTAGAGGGGGGCTGGGGGAATGAGCAGTTCTTC	CASSLEGGWGNEQFF	NA	TRBV7-2	TRBJ2-1	NA
TGTGCCAGCAGTTACGGACAGGGGTCTGATAGCAATCAGCCCCAGCATTTT	CASSYGQGSDSNQPQHF	NA	TRBV6-2/TRBV6-3	TRBJ1-5	TRBD1
TGTGCCAGCAGCGATCCCTTAGGGTTCGCCGAGCAGTACTTC	CASSDPLGFAEQYF	NA	TRBV28	TRBJ2-7	NA
TGTGCCAGCAGCTTAGTGGCACCAAACACTGAAGCTTTCTTT	CASSLVAPNTEAFF	NA	TRBV7-9	TRBJ1-1	NA
TGCGCCAGCAGTGAGTCGGGAGGGCGGAACATTCAGTACTTC	CASSESGGRNIQYF	NA	TRBV10-1	TRBJ2-4	TRBD2
TGTGCCAGCAGCGGCCCCGGAGAGCTGTTTTTT	CASSGPGELFF	NA	TRBV9	TRBJ2-2	NA
TGTGCCAGTAGTATTGGGGAGAGCACAGATACGCAGTATTTT	CASSIGESTDTQYF	NA	TRBV19	TRBJ2-3	NA
TGTGCCAGCAGCATAACCGGGACGGGCTATGGCTACACCTTC	CASSITGTGYGYTF	NA	TRBV5-4	TRBJ1-2	NA
TGTGCCAGCAGTTCCCAAAGACAGCCCTCTGAAGCTTTCTTT	CASSSQRQPSEAFF	NA	TRBV6-5	TRBJ1-1	NA
TGTGCCAGTAGAAGCCAGATGGCAGCAATCATGAACACTGAAGCTTTCTTT	CASRSQMAAIMNTEAFF	NA	TRBV19	TRBJ1-1	NA
TGTGCCAGCTCACCGCGGGGACCGCACACAGATACGCAGTATTTT	CASSPRGPHTDTQYF	NA	TRBV18	TRBJ2-3	NA
TGTGCCAGCAGTGGTTACGGGGAGTACGGGGAGCTGTTTTTT	CASSGYGEYGELFF	once	TRBV25-1	TRBJ2-2	NA
TGTGCCAGCAGCCCTCGAGCAGGGCGGCTCGGTCAGCCCCAGCATTTT	CASSPRAGRLGQPQHF	NA	TRBV27	TRBJ1-5	NA
TGTGCCAGCAGTCCCTGGGAGTACAGGCCAACTACCGAGCAAGAGACCCAGTACTTC	CASSPWEYRPTTEQETQYF	NA	TRBV6-2/TRBV6-3	TRBJ2-5	NA
TGTGCCAGAAGCTCGACAGGGGGCTATGGCTACACCTTC	CARSSTGGYGYTF	NA	TRBV7-5	TRBJ1-2	NA